Shown below are 27 T cell receptor beta chains from a single sample sequenced in a study of T cell repertoires in cytomegalovirus infection. MiXCR was run by TCRdb on the reads, yielding one entry per CDR3 protein. Here the sample spans about 250,000 distinct CDR3 sequences, 15% to 20% being singletons. Sequences were obtained from CD8+ T cells from PBMCs. The receptors were sampled from a human donor in good health (CMV status not recorded). Some clones in this sample may be carry-over from other donors' samples.

In its sample, this clonotype was seen many times. The chain recombines TRBV7-6 with TRBJ1-4; no clear D gene. Trimming cost V 5 bases and J 3 bases, with 16 bases left between them. This CDR3 has 16 residues. Germline V gene lookup returns CDR1 SGHVS and CDR2 FNYEAQ. For the CDR3, the DNA is TGTGCCAGCAGCCACCACAGAGCAACTTCTAATGAAAAACTGTTTTTT. Residues: CASSHHRATSNEKLFF. The variable domain in full, completed from reference TRBV7-6 and TRBJ1-4, reads GAGVSQSPRYKVTKRGQDVALRCDPISGHVSLYWYRQALGQGPEFLTYFNYEAQQDKSGLPNDRFSAERPEGSISTLTIQRTEQRDSAMYRCASSHHRATSNEKLFFGSGTQLSVL.

This clonotype was recorded a few times. The chain combines TRBV6-1 with TRBJ1-5; possible D gene TRBD1, 5 bases. The germline V gene encodes CDR1 MNHNS and CDR2 SASEGT. This CDR3 is 15 amino acids long. The V and J ends lost 7 bases and 5 bases respectively, with 18 bases between them. CDR3 in amino acids: CASIGLTAADQPQHF. CDR3 coding DNA: TGTGCCAGCATTGGACTGACAGCAGCAGATCAGCCCCAGCATTTT.

The chain links TRBV28 to TRBJ1-5, with 12 nucleotides matching TRBD1. Trimming cost V 6 bases and J 3 bases; bases outside gene matches: 12. Germline CDR1 reads MDHEN; CDR2 reads SYDVKM. CDR3 length: 18 amino acids. In nucleotides, the CDR3 is TGTGCCAGCAGACAGTTTTCGGGACAGGGGGCCATCAATCAGCCCCAGCATTTT. It translates to CASRQFSGQGAINQPQHF.

V gene TRBV20-1 combines with J gene TRBJ2-1; tentatively, D is TRBD1 or TRBD2 (5 bases each). Trimming pared 5 bases from V and 6 bases from J, leaving 11 bases between. CDR3 size: 12 residues. Germline V CDR1 and CDR2: DFQATT, SNEGSKA (reference sequence). In DNA, the CDR3 is TGCAGTGCTTCAGGGAGCCCCAATGAGCAGTTCTTC. Translation gives CSASGSPNEQFF.

This chain joins TRBV20-1 and TRBJ2-5, with 7 bases lining up with TRBD1. V shed 2 bases and J 7 bases; nucleotides not matched to a gene: 10. This CDR3 contains 14 residues. Germline V gene sequence: CDR1 DFQATT, CDR2 SNEGSKA (reference sequence). As DNA, the CDR3 is TGCAGTGCTAGACCCCCGAGGGGGCCGGGGACCCAGTACTTC. This sequence encodes CSARPPRGPGTQYF.

The CDR3 sequence is CSASRDRGGLVNQPQHF. DNA of the CDR3: TGCAGTGCTTCCCGGGACAGGGGTGGTCTGGTCAATCAGCCCCAGCATTTT. The V call is TRBV20-1, the J call TRBJ1-5, with TRBD1 matching 10 bases. V was clipped by 5 bases and J by 3 bases; unmatched bases: 13. The CDR3 has 17 residues. Looked up from germline, CDR1 is DFQATT and CDR2 is SNEGSKA (reference sequence).

The chain employs TRBV7-6 and TRBJ2-6; unclear D gene. The germline gives CDR1 SGHVS, CDR2 FNYEAQ. V was cut by 4 bases and J by 0 bases, with 7 bases left in between. This CDR3 comprises 15 residues. The CDR3 bases are TGTGCCAGCAGCTCCCCAGGCTCTGGGGCCAACGTCCTGACTTTC. This translates into CASSSPGSGANVLTF.

There are many counts of this clonotype. The V and J genes are TRBV28 and TRBJ2-6, with D possibly TRBD1 on 6 matching bases. Trimming took off 5 bases at V and 3 bases at J, with 11 bases between the two ends. The CDR3 extends over 15 amino acids. The germline gives CDR1 MDHEN, CDR2 SYDVKM. The chain's CDR3 is CASSNTGIGANVLTF. The CDR3 coding sequence is TGTGCCAGCAGTAACACAGGGATTGGGGCCAACGTCCTGACTTTC.

J is TRBJ2-7 and V is TRBV7-8; D remains ambiguous. The V end was cut by 1 base, the J end by 5 bases, with 9 bases between. This CDR3 is 13 amino acids long. Germline V CDR1 and CDR2: SGHVS, FQNEAQ. CDR3 region: CASSLGAGDEQYF. The CDR3 DNA reads TGTGCCAGCAGCTTAGGTGCTGGGGACGAGCAGTACTTC.

This clonotype was picked up many times. The rearrangement joins TRBV28 to TRBJ2-3; D may be TRBD1 (6 bases). This CDR3 is built from 15 residues. V lost 6 bases and J lost 6, with 19 bases in between. The germline CDR1 and CDR2 sequences are MDHEN and SYDVKM. The DNA for the CDR3 is TGTGCCAGCAGCCTAGGACAGAACCAAGTGGATACGCAGTATTTT. It encodes CASSLGQNQVDTQYF.

CDR3 residues: CASLQGTGELFF. CDR3 in DNA: TGTGCCAGCCTACAGGGGACCGGGGAGCTGTTTTTT. V usage is TRBV19 and J usage is TRBJ2-2, with 7 positions matching TRBD1. The CDR3 extends over 12 amino acids. In germline, CDR1 is LNHDA, CDR2 SQIVND (reference sequence). Trimming took 9 bases from V and 5 from J; bases not matched to a gene: 3.

The chain uses TRBV4-3 and TRBJ1-5; D not resolved. Trimming removed 0 bases at V and 4 bases at J, with 13 bases between. Germline V lookup: CDR1 LGHNA, CDR2 YSLEER. The CDR3 spans 16 residues. The CDR3 region is CASSQERNPLNQPQHF. CDR3 DNA sequence: TGCGCCAGCAGCCAAGAAAGGAACCCGCTGAATCAGCCCCAGCATTTT.

This clonotype was observed a handful of times. The J gene is TRBJ2-5, the V gene TRBV6-2 or TRBV6-3; 8 nucleotides line up with TRBD2. Trimming removed 5 bases from V and 4 bases from J; junction bases left unmatched: 12. Germline V gene lookup returns CDR1 MNHEY and CDR2 SVGEGT. CDR3 length equals 16 residues. The CDR3: CASSTYGLAASETQYF. CDR3 sequence (DNA): TGTGCCAGCAGTACTTACGGACTAGCTGCGTCAGAGACCCAGTACTTC.

Only a few counts were recorded for this clonotype. This chain uses TRBV6-1 with TRBJ2-6; the D gene is possibly TRBD2 (5 bases). This CDR3 region has 15 residues. Germline V lookup: CDR1 MNHNS, CDR2 SASEGT. The germline V and J ends were trimmed by 8 bases and 1 base, with 12 bases remaining between them. Written as DNA, the CDR3 is TGTGCCAGCCTCTTAAGGGAGTCTGGGGCCAACGTCCTGACTTTC. It is translated as CASLLRESGANVLTF.

This clonotype was detected only once. The missing conserved phenylalanine or tryptophan at the end of this CDR3 makes a read error likely. The rearrangement uses TRBV12-3 or TRBV12-4 and TRBJ2-7; 8 positions agree with TRBD2. This CDR3 has 14 residues. V dropped 4 bases and J dropped 4; count of bases not matched to a gene: 6. The CDR3 protein is CASSWRTSSYEQYI. Here the CDR3 DNA reads TGTGCCAGCAGTTGGAGGACTAGCTCGTACGAGCAGTACATC.

Only a few counts were recorded for this clonotype. The chain couples TRBV25-1 to TRBJ2-7; 8 positions match TRBD1. V shed 1 base and J 3 bases; nucleotides not matched to a gene: 8. Looked up from germline, CDR1 is MGHDK and CDR2 is SYGVNS. CDR3 length: 16 residues. CDR3: CASSEWGAGGFYEQYF. The CDR3 DNA follows: TGTGCCAGCAGTGAATGGGGGGCAGGGGGCTTCTACGAGCAGTACTTC.

This clonotype was picked up a small number of times. This chain connects TRBV28 to TRBJ2-5; 7 bases line up with TRBD2. Trimming took 4 bases from V and 5 from J; bases not matched to a gene: 10. The germline CDR1 and CDR2 sequences are MDHEN and SYDVKM. The CDR3 is 15 residues long. This CDR3 reads CASSSLGGMRETQYF. The DNA for the CDR3 is TGTGCCAGCAGTTCGCTCGGGGGGATGAGGGAGACCCAGTACTTC.

This clonotype was seen ten or more times. V usage is TRBV7-9 and J usage is TRBJ2-2; 10 bases match TRBD1. The CDR3 is made up of 17 amino acids. Trimming removed 3 bases from V and 5 bases from J; junction bases left unmatched: 9. The germline V gene encodes CDR1 SEHNR and CDR2 FQNEAQ (reference sequence). The CDR3 protein is CASSFAPGTGATGELFF. The CDR3 nucleotides read TGTGCCAGCAGCTTTGCCCCCGGGACAGGGGCGACCGGGGAGCTGTTTTTT.

V gene TRBV20-1 combines with J gene TRBJ2-2; TRBD1 matches at 7 bases. The CDR3 covers 15 residues. Germline-derived CDR1 and CDR2 are DFQATT and SNEGSKA (reference sequence). V lost 3 bases and J lost 1; bases outside the gene matches: 5. The CDR3 DNA is TGCAGTGCTAGTTCCCGGGACAGGAACACCGGGGAGCTGTTTTTT. This translates into CSASSRDRNTGELFF.

The chain recombines TRBV9 with TRBJ2-1; the D gene is possibly TRBD2 (6 bases). This CDR3 spans 13 amino acids. Germline V lookup: CDR1 SGDLS, CDR2 YYNGEE. V was pared by 0 bases and J by 12 bases, with 13 bases between. The CDR3: CASSVGGGPPQFF. The CDR3, as DNA: TGTGCCAGCAGCGTAGGGGGAGGCCCCCCGCAGTTCTTC.

This clonotype was recorded many times. V usage is TRBV28 and J usage is TRBJ2-7; D not certain. This CDR3 spans 13 amino acids. Trimming took off 2 bases at V and 7 bases at J, with 12 bases between the two ends. CDR1 and CDR2 (germline): MDHEN, SYDVKM. CDR3 DNA: TGTGCCAGCAGTTTACAGAGACCGTTGGAGCAGTACTTC. This sequence encodes CASSLQRPLEQYF.

This clonotype was recorded at least ten times. This chain joins TRBV12-3 or TRBV12-4 and TRBJ2-3; 8 nucleotides line up with TRBD1. With 6 bases clipped from V and 2 bases from J, the junction kept 7 bases outside the gene matches. This CDR3 is 15 amino acids long. The CDR3 loop is CASRTDRASTDTQYF. The CDR3 bases are TGTGCCAGCAGGACGGACAGGGCTTCCACAGATACGCAGTATTTT.

The chain carries TRBV12-3 or TRBV12-4 and TRBJ2-7; a possible D gene is TRBD2 (7 bases). This CDR3 contains 15 residues. V shed 3 bases and J shed 1 base, with 13 bases lying between them. In nucleotides, the CDR3 is TGTGCCAGCAGTTTGTGGCGGGGGCGATCCTACGAGCAGTACTTC. Translating it yields CASSLWRGRSYEQYF.

V and J are TRBV7-2 and TRBJ2-7; D unclear. Deletions cut 2 bases from V and 3 bases from J, with 11 bases between. This CDR3 contains 14 residues. Germline V CDR1 and CDR2: SGHTA, FQGNSA. CDR3 in DNA: TGTGCCAGCAGCTTACGGGTGACCAACTACGAGCAGTACTTC. Its translation is CASSLRVTNYEQYF.

This clonotype was counted a few times. The chain employs TRBV2 and TRBJ2-1, with TRBD2 matching 8 bases. Germline V gives CDR1 SNHLY, CDR2 FYNNEI. Germline trimming cut 7 bases from V and 7 bases from J; bases unmatched to any gene: 9. CDR3 length equals 14 residues. CDR3 residues: CASNPGGPKNEQFF. CDR3 bases: TGTGCCAGCAACCCGGGGGGGCCAAAGAATGAGCAGTTCTTC.

The chain links TRBV29-1 to TRBJ1-2; TRBD1 might be the D (5 bases). Germline V gene lookup returns CDR1 SQVTM and CDR2 ANQGSEA. The V end lost 2 bases, the J end lost 5 bases, and 18 bases lay between the germline ends. This CDR3 is 15 amino acids long. CDR3 DNA sequence: TGCAGCGTTGAAACCCGAGAGGGGAGGGGTTATGGCTACACCTTC. This gives the protein CSVETREGRGYGYTF.

The sample holds a few counts of this clonotype. The chain combines TRBV3-1 with TRBJ2-7; 7 positions match TRBD1. This CDR3 has 15 amino acids. Trimming cost V 3 bases and J 0 bases; bases outside gene matches: 5. The germline V gene has CDR1 LGHDT and CDR2 YNNKEL (reference sequence). This chain's CDR3 is CASSHWTGSSYEQYF. The CDR3 DNA sequence: TGTGCCAGCAGCCACTGGACAGGAAGCTCCTACGAGCAGTACTTC.